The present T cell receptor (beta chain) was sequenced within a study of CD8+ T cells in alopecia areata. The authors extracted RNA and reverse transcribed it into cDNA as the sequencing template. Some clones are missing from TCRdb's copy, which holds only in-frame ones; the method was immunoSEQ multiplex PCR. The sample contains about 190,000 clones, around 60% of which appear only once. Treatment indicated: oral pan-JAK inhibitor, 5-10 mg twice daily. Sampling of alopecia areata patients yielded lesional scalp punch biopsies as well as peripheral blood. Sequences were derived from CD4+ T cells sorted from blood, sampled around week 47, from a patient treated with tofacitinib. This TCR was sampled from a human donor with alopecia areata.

CDR3 amino acids: CASSPRFGGPTYNEQFF. The CDR3 DNA reads TGCGCCAGCAGCCCCAGATTCGGGGGCCCAACCTACAATGAGCAGTTCTTC. The J gene is TRBJ2-1, the V gene TRBV4-3, with D tentatively TRBD1 or TRBD2 (6 bases each). Germline V gene data show CDR1 as LGHNA and CDR2 as YSLEER. The CDR3 loop spans 17 amino acids. Trimming left V 4 bases short and J 2 bases short, with 18 bases between.